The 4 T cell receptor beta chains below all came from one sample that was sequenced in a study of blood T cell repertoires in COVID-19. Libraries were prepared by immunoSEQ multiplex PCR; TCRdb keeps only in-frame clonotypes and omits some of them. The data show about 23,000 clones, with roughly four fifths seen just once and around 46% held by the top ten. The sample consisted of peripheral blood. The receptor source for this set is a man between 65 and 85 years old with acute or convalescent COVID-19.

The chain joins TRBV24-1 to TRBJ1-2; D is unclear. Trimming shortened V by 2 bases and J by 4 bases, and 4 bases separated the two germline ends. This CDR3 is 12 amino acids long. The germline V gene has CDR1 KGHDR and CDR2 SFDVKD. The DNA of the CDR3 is TGTGCCACCAGTGATTCCGGCTATGGCTACACCTTC. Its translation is CATSDSGYGYTF.

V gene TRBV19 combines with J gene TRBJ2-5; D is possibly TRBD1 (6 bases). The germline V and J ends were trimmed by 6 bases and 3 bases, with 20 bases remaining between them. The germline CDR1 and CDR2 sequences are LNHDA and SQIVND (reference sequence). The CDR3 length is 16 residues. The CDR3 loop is CASRGVLGRGEETQYF. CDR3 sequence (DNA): TGTGCCAGTAGGGGCGTGCTAGGCAGGGGCGAAGAGACCCAGTACTTC.

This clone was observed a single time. For the CDR3, the DNA is TGTGCAAGTACAGGGGTTGGTGGCTACACCTTC. It specifies CASTGVGGYTF. The chain couples TRBV6-5 to TRBJ1-2; 7 bases are a match to TRBD1. This CDR3 has 11 amino acids. Per germline, CDR1 MNHEY and CDR2 SVGAGI.

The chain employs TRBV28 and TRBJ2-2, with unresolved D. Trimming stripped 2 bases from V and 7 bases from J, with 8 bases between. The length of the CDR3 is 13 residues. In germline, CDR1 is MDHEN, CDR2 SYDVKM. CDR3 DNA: TGTGCCAGCAGTTTAGAGGAAGGCGGGGAGCTGTTTTTT. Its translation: CASSLEEGGELFF.